The entry that follows covers one T cell receptor (beta chain) sequence. The antigen is undetermined. Trimming removed 3 bases from V and 4 bases from J; junction bases left unmatched: 6. The CDR3 consists of 15 residues. Germline V gene sequence: CDR1 SGDLS, CDR2 YYNGEE. PCR employed 60 Vbeta and 13 Jbeta primers. Assay: immunoSEQ multiplex PCR; the TCRdb copy retains only in-frame clones and omits some. The sample carries 150,000 to 200,000 clones, roughly 90% recorded once. This specimen belongs to a study of cytomegalovirus exposure and HLA in healthy donors. Study findings and constraints: Earlier findings revealed that most TCR beta V segments proved productive either about 87% or about 30% of the time. Rarity characterized most TCR sequences, yet some public TCRs appeared in many donors. Among the sequence variants, a highly shared cluster was likely an artifact of sequencing.

The chain recombines TRBV9 with TRBJ1-1; 10 nucleotides align to TRBD1. The sequence derives from a boy aged 2 to 9 in good health and CMV-seronegative. Sequenced sample: PBMCs. The CDR3 DNA reads as TGTGCCAGCAGCGGAGGGGACAGGGGAGGCACTGAAGCTTTCTTT. Translated, it gives CASSGGDRGGTEAFF.